What follows are 25 T cell receptor beta chains derived from one specimen sequenced in a study of T cell changes during pregnancy in multiple sclerosis. The protocol was immunoSEQ multiplex PCR, while the TCRdb copy is restricted to in-frame clones and leaves out a portion. The sample has tens of thousands of clones, 80% to 95% seen once. Here the sequenced sample was peripheral blood, taken before pregnancy. The source is a female donor with multiple sclerosis, enrolled in a pregnancy study.

This chain joins TRBV2 and TRBJ2-5; TRBD1 matches 8 bases. The germline V gene has CDR1 SNHLY and CDR2 FYNNEI. The CDR3 is 14 amino acids. V was clipped by 7 bases and J by 1 base; unmatched bases: 5. The CDR3 region has the DNA TGTGCCAGCATCCCAGGGGGCTTCCAAGAGACCCAGTACTTC. Its translation is CASIPGGFQETQYF.

The V gene is TRBV7-6, the J gene TRBJ2-7; 9 bases agree with TRBD1. This CDR3 has 14 residues. CDR1 is SGHVS and CDR2 is FNYEAQ in the germline V gene. Trimming cost V 4 bases and J 5 bases; bases outside gene matches: 6. The CDR3 region has the DNA TGTGCCAGCAGCTCACGGACAGGGGAAGACGAGCAGTACTTC. Its translation is CASSSRTGEDEQYF.

This chain joins TRBV18 and TRBJ1-5, with 9 bases identical to TRBD1. CDR1 and CDR2 (germline): KGHSH, LQKENI. The CDR3 extends over 17 amino acids. Germline trimming cut 1 base from V and 0 bases from J; bases unmatched to any gene: 4. The CDR3: CASSPLSGQGSNQPQHF. The CDR3 nucleotides read TGTGCCAGCTCACCACTATCGGGACAGGGTAGCAATCAGCCCCAGCATTTT.

This clone was seen only once. The chain employs TRBV20-1 and TRBJ2-1, with a tentative D call TRBD2 (6 bases). This CDR3 comprises 11 residues. Germline V CDR1 and CDR2: DFQATT, SNEGSKA (reference sequence). Trimming stripped 4 bases from V and 10 bases from J, with 11 bases between. The DNA for the CDR3 is TGCAGTGCTAATTCCGCGGGGGAGCAGTTCTTC. This codes for CSANSAGEQFF.

This clone was seen once. This chain connects TRBV15 to TRBJ1-1, with 8 bases lining up with TRBD1. The V gene's germline CDR1 is LNHNV and CDR2 YYDKDF (reference sequence). V shed 4 bases, J shed 1 base, and the junction held 8 bases outside the gene matches. This CDR3 is built from 16 residues. The CDR3 coding sequence is TGTGCCACCAGCAAGGGGACAGGCAGGACGAACACTGAAGCTTTCTTT. Protein: CATSKGTGRTNTEAFF.

The J gene is TRBJ2-1, the V gene TRBV7-6; maybe TRBD1 (6 bases). V was clipped by 1 base and J by 7 bases, with 14 bases between them. The CDR3 covers 15 residues. The germline V gene has CDR1 SGHVS and CDR2 FNYEAQ. The CDR3 protein is CASSLEGGQWNEQFF. The CDR3 DNA reads as TGTGCCAGCAGCTTAGAAGGGGGACAATGGAATGAGCAGTTCTTC.

J is TRBJ2-7 and V is TRBV19, with TRBD2 matching over 12 bases. The CDR3 has 15 residues. V shed 8 bases, J shed 6 bases, and the junction held 11 bases outside the gene matches. Germline CDR1 is LNHDA and CDR2 is SQIVND (reference sequence). Here the CDR3 reads CASALAGGPFREQYF. DNA of the CDR3: TGTGCCAGTGCCCTAGCGGGGGGGCCGTTCCGCGAGCAGTACTTC.

The chain links TRBV18 to TRBJ1-1, with 7 nucleotides matching TRBD1. In germline, CDR1 is KGHSH, CDR2 LQKENI. J gave up 0 bases and V 3 bases, and 13 bases lay outside the gene matches. The CDR3 runs 18 residues. The CDR3 loop reads CASSPYGQEANMNTEAFF. In nucleotides, the CDR3 is TGTGCCAGCTCACCTTACGGACAGGAAGCGAATATGAACACTGAAGCTTTCTTT.

The chain employs TRBV6-5 and TRBJ2-7, with a possible D match to TRBD2 (5 bases). The V end lost 6 bases, the J end lost 3 bases, and 15 bases lay between the germline ends. The V gene's germline CDR1 is MNHEY and CDR2 SVGAGI. This CDR3 is 14 amino acids long. The CDR3 sequence is CASRTGGLNYEQYF. DNA of the CDR3: TGTGCCAGCAGGACCGGCGGGCTTAACTACGAGCAGTACTTC.

The chain combines TRBV18 with TRBJ2-5; 7 nucleotides align to TRBD1. Looked up from germline, CDR1 is KGHSH and CDR2 is LQKENI. The CDR3 runs 15 residues. J gave up 5 bases and V 3 bases, and 9 bases lay outside the gene matches. In DNA form, the CDR3 reads TGTGCCAGCTCACCCCACAGGGGTGCGGAGGAGACCCAGTACTTC. Translating gives CASSPHRGAEETQYF.

The chain carries TRBV6-6 and TRBJ2-1; D unresolved. The CDR3 spans 15 residues. V lost 0 bases and J lost 9, with 15 bases in between. In germline, CDR1 is MNHNY, CDR2 SVGAGI (reference sequence). This CDR3 reads CASSYSGVHDGEQFF. The CDR3 nucleotides read TGTGCCAGCAGTTACTCTGGAGTCCACGATGGTGAGCAGTTCTTC.

The genes are TRBV19 and TRBJ1-5; D is undetermined. Trimming pared 7 bases from V and 4 bases from J, leaving 11 bases between. CDR1 and CDR2 from the germline V gene are LNHDA and SQIVND (reference sequence). There are 13 residues in the CDR3. This CDR3 reads CASTIGGNQPQHF. The CDR3 coding sequence is TGTGCCAGTACAATAGGCGGAAATCAGCCCCAGCATTTT.

The chain is built from TRBV7-2 and TRBJ1-5; 7 bases match TRBD1. The CDR3 is made up of 13 amino acids. Germline CDR1 and CDR2: SGHTA and FQGNSA. Germline trimming cut 5 bases from V and 5 bases from J; bases unmatched to any gene: 3. The CDR3 bases are TGTGCCAGCAGCCGACAGGGAGATCAGCCCCAGCATTTT. Its protein product is CASSRQGDQPQHF.

This clone came up a few times. This chain joins TRBV4-2 and TRBJ2-7; a weak D match, TRBD2 (6 bases). The CDR3 contains 13 residues. Trimming removed 8 bases at V and 5 bases at J, with 16 bases between. CDR1 LGHNA and CDR2 YNFKEQ come from the germline V gene. CDR3 residues: CASGDLATNEQYF. DNA for the CDR3: TGTGCCAGCGGGGATCTAGCGACGAACGAGCAGTACTTC.

The chain recombines TRBV29-1 with TRBJ2-1; TRBD2 matches 8 bases. Germline CDR1 reads SQVTM; CDR2 reads ANQGSEA. V was pared by 3 bases and J by 5 bases, with 12 bases of the junction left unmatched. The CDR3 runs 16 residues. CDR3 DNA sequence: TGCAGCGTTGACTCAAGGGGGACTAGTTTCGACAATGAGCAGTTCTTC. This encodes CSVDSRGTSFDNEQFF.

V usage is TRBV29-1 and J usage is TRBJ2-2; 7 bases fit TRBD2. The germline V gene has CDR1 SQVTM and CDR2 ANQGSEA. The CDR3 length is 11 residues. V lost 5 bases to trimming and J lost 7 bases; unmatched junction nucleotides: 1. CDR3 residues: CSVPGGGELFF. DNA of the CDR3: TGCAGCGTTCCGGGGGGCGGGGAGCTGTTTTTT.

V gene TRBV27 combines with J gene TRBJ1-5; no reliable D call. Trimming removed 3 bases from V and 0 bases from J, with 3 bases in between. The CDR3 has 13 amino acids. CDR1 MNHEY and CDR2 SMNVEV come from the germline V gene (reference sequence). In DNA form, the CDR3 reads TGTGCCAGCAGTTTCTATAGCAATCAGCCCCAGCATTTT. Its protein is CASSFYSNQPQHF.

This clone was recorded once. This chain uses TRBV18 with TRBJ2-3; D unclear. The V and J ends lost 6 bases and 1 base respectively, with 5 bases between them. Germline values: CDR1 KGHSH, CDR2 LQKENI. CDR3 length: 12 amino acids. The CDR3 sequence is CASSRGTDTQYF. The DNA for the CDR3 is TGTGCCAGCTCCCGGGGCACAGATACGCAGTATTTT.

The V gene is TRBV7-8, the J gene TRBJ1-2, with D possibly matching TRBD1 (5 bases). Germline values: CDR1 SGHVS, CDR2 FQNEAQ. V was trimmed by 2 bases and J by 3 bases, leaving 10 bases between them. This CDR3 region has 14 residues. CDR3 residues: CASSLTGGYYGYTF. The CDR3 region has the DNA TGTGCCAGCAGCTTAACTGGGGGGTACTATGGCTACACCTTC.

The CDR3 loop reads CASSSRGLNTEAFF. CDR3 DNA: TGTGCCAGCAGTTCCCGAGGCTTAAACACTGAAGCTTTCTTT. The V and J genes are TRBV27 and TRBJ1-1; D unclear. V was pared by 4 bases and J by 2 bases, with 11 bases between. Germline V gives CDR1 MNHEY, CDR2 SMNVEV (reference sequence). The CDR3 runs to 14 residues.

J is TRBJ1-2 and V is TRBV4-1; D possibly corresponds to TRBD1 (5 bases). This CDR3 region has 15 residues. The germline V and J ends were trimmed by 11 bases and 0 bases, with 19 bases remaining between them. Germline CDR1 MGHRA, CDR2 YSYEKL. CDR3 nucleotide sequence: TGCGCCGCGGCCAAGGGGCCATCCGCTAACTATGGCTACACCTTC. Protein product: CAAAKGPSANYGYTF.

The CDR3 loop reads CASRKRGQISGNTIYF. CDR3 nucleotide sequence: TGTGCCAGCAGAAAGAGGGGACAGATCTCTGGAAACACCATATATTTT. V usage is TRBV6-6 and J usage is TRBJ1-3; TRBD1 matches 7 bases. This CDR3 has 16 amino acids. Germline trimming cut 6 bases from V and 0 bases from J; bases unmatched to any gene: 8. Germline CDR1 MNHNY, CDR2 SVGAGI (reference sequence).

The chain carries TRBV5-1 and TRBJ1-4, with unresolved D. The germline V and J ends were trimmed by 4 bases and 0 bases, with 25 bases remaining between them. This CDR3 is 20 amino acids long. In germline, CDR1 is SGHRS, CDR2 YFSETQ. DNA for the CDR3: TGCGCCAGCAGCACCGACCCAGCAGTGGCTTCAGAGGCAACTAATGAAAAACTGTTTTTT. Translation: CASSTDPAVASEATNEKLFF.

Regarding this clone: The same CDR3 is also encoded by other DNA sequences in this sample. This rearrangement joins TRBV5-1 to TRBJ2-3; 10 nucleotides align to TRBD2. Germline lookup yields CDR1 SGHRS and CDR2 YFSETQ. This CDR3 has 15 residues. V shed 2 bases and J 1 base; nucleotides not matched to a gene: 1. The CDR3 is CASSLGTSGTDTQYF. The CDR3 DNA reads TGCGCCAGCAGCTTAGGGACTAGCGGCACAGATACGCAGTATTTT.

V and J are TRBV6-5 and TRBJ2-1, with a weak D call TRBD1 (6 bases). The CDR3 length is 15 residues. The ends were cut back, 6 bases at V and 4 bases at J, with 16 bases in the middle. CDR1 and CDR2 from the germline V gene are MNHEY and SVGAGI. CDR3 coding DNA: TGTGCCAGCAGGGCACACAGGGTATCGTACAATGAGCAGTTCTTC. Translation gives CASRAHRVSYNEQFF.